This T cell receptor beta chain derives from a study of PD-1 blockade in classical Hodgkin lymphoma. Study at large: Every 2 weeks, patients had 3 mg/kg nivolumab intravenously. Broader study findings: Any patient who commenced nivolumab under 1 year after ASCT was excluded. Healthy donors reportedly exceeded newly diagnosed patients in baseline TCR diversity. While CD8+ TCR diversity did not rise significantly by C4D1, CD4+ TCR diversity did.

Following autologous stem cell transplantation, relapse occurred in every patient, and exposure to brentuximab vedotin varied. TCRdb's copy holds only in-frame clones and misses some; the assay was immunoSEQ multiplex PCR. Among about 50,000 clones, approximately 90% were seen once, and the ten largest hold less than 6.5%. Note on this clone: Its antigen remains unidentified.

The germline V gene encodes CDR1 KGHSH and CDR2 LQKENI. The CDR3 runs 13 residues. V lost 6 bases, J lost 1 base, and 7 bases lay in between. The receptor's source is a human donor with classical Hodgkin lymphoma. The chain carries TRBV18 and TRBJ1-3; D gene ambiguous. This material consisted of peripheral blood mononuclear cells (PBMCs), taken before the second cycle of nivolumab. This chain's CDR3 is CASSLGSGNTIYF. The CDR3 DNA reads TGTGCCAGCTCTCTGGGGTCTGGAAACACCATATATTTT.